The 21 T cell receptor beta chains below come from one sample, sequenced in a study of cytomegalovirus exposure and HLA in healthy donors. A multiplex PCR was run with 60 Vbeta primers and 13 Jbeta primers. The data were produced by immunoSEQ multiplex PCR, yet TCRdb's version contains in-frame clones alone and is incomplete. The sample is made up of approximately 110,000 clones, and the top ten hold over 0.8% of it. The sequencing input was PBMCs. These receptors were obtained from a man younger than 35 in good health and CMV-seronegative.

The gene calls are TRBV14 and TRBJ2-1; D may be TRBD1 (6 bases). This CDR3 has 16 residues. V was shortened by 2 bases and J by 7 bases, with 18 bases between the two germline ends. Germline CDR1 is SGHDN and CDR2 is FVKESK. CDR3 residues: CASSQMGDKGMNEQFF. The CDR3 DNA sequence: TGTGCCAGCAGCCAAATGGGGGACAAGGGTATGAATGAGCAGTTCTTC.

This rearrangement joins TRBV5-1 to TRBJ2-6, with 12 bases fitting TRBD2. This CDR3 is 18 amino acids long. V dropped 4 bases and J dropped 1; count of bases not matched to a gene: 6. The germline CDR1 and CDR2 sequences are SGHRS and YFSETQ. The CDR3 DNA reads TGCGCCAGCAGCCCCAGACTAGCGGGAGAATCTGGGGCCAACGTCCTGACTTTC. Encoded protein: CASSPRLAGESGANVLTF.

The chain joins TRBV19 to TRBJ1-5, with D possibly being TRBD1 (6 bases). V lost 1 base and J 2 bases, leaving 6 bases between the germline ends. The CDR3 is made up of 14 amino acids. Germline CDR1 LNHDA, CDR2 SQIVND (reference sequence). The DNA for the CDR3 is TGTGCCAGTAGTATAGGACAGGGCAATCAGCCCCAGCATTTT. It translates to CASSIGQGNQPQHF. The full variable domain, in which reference TRBV19 and TRBJ1-5 provide the parts outside the CDR3, is DGGITQSPKYLFRKEGQNVTLSCEQNLNHDAMYWYRQDPGQGLRLIYYSQIVNDFQKGDIAEGYSVSREKKESFPLTVTSAQKNPTAFYLCASSIGQGNQPQHFGDGTRLSIL.

The chain uses TRBV2 and TRBJ1-1, with D hard to call. The CDR3 sequence is 14 residues long. Germline values: CDR1 SNHLY, CDR2 FYNNEI. Trimming pared 7 bases from V and 3 bases from J, leaving 15 bases between. CDR3 sequence reads: CASKEGFRDTEAFF. CDR3 in DNA: TGTGCCAGCAAAGAGGGCTTTAGAGACACTGAAGCTTTCTTT. Full variable domain (outside the CDR3, taken from reference TRBV2 and TRBJ1-1): EPEVTQTPSHQVTQMGQEVILRCVPISNHLYFYWYRQILGQKVEFLVSFYNNEISEKSEIFDDQFSVERPDGSNFTLKIRSTKLEDSAMYFCASKEGFRDTEAFFGQGTRLTVV.

This chain uses TRBV14 with TRBJ2-7; 9 bases line up with TRBD2. Per germline, CDR1 SGHDN and CDR2 FVKESK. Trimming took 4 bases from V and 0 from J; bases not matched to a gene: 7. The CDR3 covers 16 residues. This CDR3 is CASSPRLAVSSYEQYF. The CDR3, as DNA: TGTGCCAGCAGCCCCAGACTAGCGGTCAGCTCCTACGAGCAGTACTTC.

The chain is built from TRBV28 and TRBJ1-2; 7 bases fit TRBD1. The CDR3 sequence is 14 residues long. After removal of 3 bases from V and 5 bases from J, the junction contained 6 bases not matched to a gene. The germline V gene encodes CDR1 MDHEN and CDR2 SYDVKM. CDR3 residues: CASSFPGTAYGYTF. CDR3 in DNA: TGTGCCAGCAGTTTTCCAGGGACAGCTTATGGCTACACCTTC.

This chain connects TRBV18 to TRBJ2-3; D unclear. The V gene lost 6 bases and the J gene lost 2 bases, with 12 bases spanning the gap. CDR3 size: 14 residues. Germline values: CDR1 KGHSH, CDR2 LQKENI. The CDR3 protein is CASSPGSATDTQYF. CDR3 in DNA: TGTGCCAGCTCGCCGGGTTCCGCCACAGATACGCAGTATTTT.

With regard to this clone: Different DNA sequences within this sample yield the same CDR3. The genes are TRBV7-9 and TRBJ1-2, with unresolved D. The germline V gene has CDR1 SEHNR and CDR2 FQNEAQ (reference sequence). V was cut by 0 bases and J by 4 bases, with 12 bases left in between. The CDR3 is 15 residues long. The CDR3, as DNA: TGTGCCAGCAGCTTAGCTTCCGAAGCCATCTATGGCTACACCTTC. This gives the protein CASSLASEAIYGYTF.

V gene TRBV5-1 combines with J gene TRBJ2-1, with 11 bases aligning to TRBD2. The CDR3 spans 17 residues. Per the germline V gene, CDR1 is SGHRS and CDR2 is YFSETQ. Germline trimming cut 4 bases from V and 7 bases from J; bases unmatched to any gene: 13. CDR3 sequence (DNA): TGCGCCAGCAGCCAGGACCAACTAGCGGGAGTTAGAAATGAGCAGTTCTTC. Amino acids: CASSQDQLAGVRNEQFF.

This rearrangement joins TRBV28 to TRBJ2-7; 7 bases map to TRBD2. There are 13 residues in the CDR3. Germline V CDR1 and CDR2: MDHEN, SYDVKM. The V segment lost 6 bases and the J segment 4 bases; nucleotides outside the gene matches: 6. The CDR3 nucleotides are TGTGCCAGCAGCCCCCCGGGAGGATACGAGCAGTACTTC. Translation gives CASSPPGGYEQYF.

The chain couples TRBV28 to TRBJ2-6, with D possibly TRBD2 on 6 matching bases. The CDR3 covers 23 residues. Trimming shortened V by 5 bases and J by 0 bases, and 32 bases separated the two germline ends. CDR1 MDHEN and CDR2 SYDVKM come from the germline V gene. The CDR3 DNA follows: TGTGCCAGCAGTCCCCCAGGGAGGTTGTCACTGAGAACTCAAAGCTCTGGGGCCAACGTCCTGACTTTC. It codes for CASSPPGRLSLRTQSSGANVLTF.

The rearrangement uses TRBV5-1 and TRBJ1-2, with D tentatively TRBD1 (6 bases). Between the trimmed V and J ends, which lost 4 bases and 4 bases, there was a span of 11 bases. Germline CDR1 is SGHRS and CDR2 is YFSETQ. The CDR3 is made up of 13 amino acids. CDR3 sequence: CASSQDSRYGYTF. The CDR3 nucleotides read TGCGCCAGCAGCCAGGACAGCCGCTATGGCTACACCTTC.

As for this clone: Other DNA sequences of this sample code for an identical CDR3. The rearrangement uses TRBV5-1 and TRBJ2-2, with no clear D. The CDR3 extends over 14 amino acids. The germline V and J ends were trimmed by 0 bases and 1 base, with 4 bases remaining between them. Germline V CDR1 and CDR2: SGHRS, YFSETQ. The CDR3 sequence: CASSLGGNTGELFF. CDR3 nucleotides: TGCGCCAGCAGCTTGGGCGGGAACACCGGGGAGCTGTTTTTT.

The chain uses TRBV28 and TRBJ2-5, with a tentative D call TRBD2 (5 bases). The germline V and J ends were trimmed by 5 bases and 1 base, with 11 bases remaining between them. CDR1 MDHEN and CDR2 SYDVKM come from the germline V gene. The CDR3 consists of 14 residues. The CDR3 bases are TGTGCCAGCAGTACCAACAGCGGCCAAGAGACCCAGTACTTC. This sequence encodes CASSTNSGQETQYF.

The rearrangement links TRBV5-4 to TRBJ2-7; a weak D match, TRBD2 (5 bases). CDR1 is SGHNT and CDR2 is YYREEE in the germline V gene (reference sequence). This CDR3 has 12 residues. V gave up 5 bases and J gave up 5 bases, with 11 bases separating them. The CDR3 loop is CASSLDGDEQYF. In nucleotides, the CDR3 is TGTGCCAGCAGTCTGGACGGGGACGAGCAGTACTTC.

The chain recombines TRBV29-1 with TRBJ2-5; 10 positions agree with TRBD2. This CDR3 spans 12 amino acids. Germline loops: CDR1 SQVTM, CDR2 ANQGSEA. J was trimmed by 5 bases and V by 8 bases; bases with no gene match: 5. The CDR3, as DNA: TGCAGCTTTTTAGCGGGAGGCGAGACCCAGTACTTC. Its translation: CSFLAGGETQYF.

The gene calls are TRBV10-3 and TRBJ1-1; 7 bases match TRBD1. The CDR3 length is 14 residues. With V trimmed by 6 bases and J by 4 bases, 8 bases remained unmatched. Germline CDR1 reads ENHRY; CDR2 reads SYGVKD. The CDR3 coding sequence is TGTGCCATCAGGGATGACAGGGATTCCACTGAAGCTTTCTTT. It translates to CAIRDDRDSTEAFF.

CDR3 sequence (DNA): TGCGCCAGCAGCAGGGGACTAGCGGAAACTAGCACAGATACGCAGTATTTT. This encodes CASSRGLAETSTDTQYF. The genes are TRBV5-1 and TRBJ2-3, with 11 nucleotides matching TRBD2. The CDR3 sequence is 17 residues long. Trimming at V came to 4 bases and at J to 0 bases, leaving 7 bases not matched to a gene. Germline V lookup: CDR1 SGHRS, CDR2 YFSETQ.

The genes are TRBV30 and TRBJ1-6; 8 bases align to TRBD1. The V gene's germline CDR1 is GTSNPN and CDR2 SVGIG (reference sequence). There are 18 residues in the CDR3. V was clipped by 0 bases and J by 6 bases; unmatched bases: 13. The CDR3 loop reads CAWSVLRAGTGGNSPLHF. DNA for the CDR3: TGTGCCTGGAGTGTACTTCGAGCCGGGACAGGCGGTAATTCACCCCTCCACTTT.

The chain carries TRBV30 and TRBJ2-1; 13 nucleotides match TRBD2. V lost 2 bases to trimming and J lost 6 bases; unmatched junction nucleotides: 7. The CDR3 is 16 residues long. Germline V CDR1 and CDR2: GTSNPN, SVGIG (reference sequence). Here the CDR3 reads CAWSPSGLAGRNEQFF. For the CDR3, the DNA is TGTGCCTGGAGTCCCTCGGGACTAGCGGGGCGCAATGAGCAGTTCTTC. Looking up the rest from reference TRBV30 and TRBJ2-1 gives the full variable domain: SQTIHQWPATLVQPVGSPLSLECTVEGTSNPNLYWYRQAAGRGLQLLFYSVGIGQISSEVPQNLSASRPQDRQFILSSKKLLLSDSGFYLCAWSPSGLAGRNEQFFGPGTRLTVL.

The gene calls are TRBV30 and TRBJ2-7; 9 bases line up with TRBD1. Germline V lookup: CDR1 GTSNPN, CDR2 SVGIG (reference sequence). The CDR3 contains 13 residues. Unmatched junction bases numbered 8, after V lost 7 bases and J lost 4 bases. This chain's CDR3 is CAYSSQGAYEQYF. Written as DNA, the CDR3 is TGTGCCTACTCCTCACAGGGGGCTTACGAGCAGTACTTC.